This T cell receptor (beta chain) was identified in a study of shared clonotypes between healthy human individuals. The CDR3 covers 14 residues. Germline lookup yields CDR1 LNHNV and CDR2 YYDKDF (reference sequence). V lost 1 base, J lost 1 base, and 7 bases lay in between. From CD4+ cells came CD45RA+ naive and CD45RA-negative memory subsets. The protocol was immunoSEQ multiplex PCR, while the TCRdb copy is restricted to in-frame clones and leaves out a portion. The sample includes around 700,000 clones, roughly 73% of them seen just once. V gene TRBV15 combines with J gene TRBJ1-1, with D hard to call. The sequence was collected from a woman aged 30 to 39 in good health. Sequencing was performed on memory CD4+ T cells sorted from blood. Regarding subset: CD45RA-negative fraction. CDR3 sequence: CATSRVGENTEAFF. CDR3 in DNA: TGTGCCACCAGCAGAGTGGGAGAGAACACTGAAGCTTTCTTT.